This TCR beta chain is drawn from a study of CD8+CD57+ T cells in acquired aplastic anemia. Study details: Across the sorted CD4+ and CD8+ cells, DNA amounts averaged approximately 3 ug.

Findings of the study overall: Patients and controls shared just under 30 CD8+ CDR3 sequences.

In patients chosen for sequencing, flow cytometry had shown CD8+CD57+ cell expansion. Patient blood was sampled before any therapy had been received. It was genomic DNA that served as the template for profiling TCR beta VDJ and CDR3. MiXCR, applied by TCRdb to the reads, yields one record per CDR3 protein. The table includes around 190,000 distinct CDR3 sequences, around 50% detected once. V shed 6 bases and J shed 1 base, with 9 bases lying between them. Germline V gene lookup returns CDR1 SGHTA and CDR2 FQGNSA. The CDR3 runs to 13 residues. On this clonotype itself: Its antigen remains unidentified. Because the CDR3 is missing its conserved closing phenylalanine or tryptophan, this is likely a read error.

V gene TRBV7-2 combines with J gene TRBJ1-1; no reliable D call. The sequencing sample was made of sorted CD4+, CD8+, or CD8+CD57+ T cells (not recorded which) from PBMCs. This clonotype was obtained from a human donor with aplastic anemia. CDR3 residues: CASSHRGNTEAFC. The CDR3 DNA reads TGTGCCAGCAGTCATCGGGGGAACACTGAAGCTTTCTGT.